This is a list of T cell receptor beta chains from one sample in a study of early T cells in non-severe SARS-CoV-2 infection. TCRdb reprocessed the 5' RACE reads with MiXCR, giving one entry per CDR3 protein. The sample holds 60,000 to 65,000 distinct CDR3 sequences, approximately 12% seen once. Material for sequencing was whole blood. Receptor source: an adult who was a healthcare worker with PCR-confirmed SARS-CoV-2 infection or an uninfected control (not recorded which). Both conserved end residues are part of each CDR3. A D gene is named only where the DNA matches it firmly. Rows give clone size only sometimes, using once, few, many, or a class for an expanded clone.

D: NA; J: TRBJ2-3; V: TRBV20-1; size: few; DNA: TGCAGTGCTCCCCACACCGGAGGGGGAGTCCTCACAGATACGCAGTATTTT; CDR3: CSAPHTGGGVLTDTQYF
D: NA; J: TRBJ1-5; V: TRBV30; size: few; DNA: TGTGCCTGGAGTGCCGGGAGAGAGTTTGCTCAGCCCCAGCATTTT; CDR3: CAWSAGREFAQPQHF
D: TRBD2; J: TRBJ2-1; V: TRBV2; size: few; DNA: TGTGCCAGCGGGACTAGTTCAACTAATGAGCAGTTCTTC; CDR3: CASGTSSTNEQFF
D: NA; J: TRBJ2-5; V: TRBV12-3/TRBV12-4; size: few; DNA: TGTGCCAGCAGCCCCGACAGTTGGAGGGAGACCCAGTACTTC; CDR3: CASSPDSWRETQYF
D: TRBD1; J: TRBJ1-5; V: TRBV30; size: NA; DNA: TGTGCCTGGAGGTCCCCAGACAGGGGGAATCAGCCCCAGCATTTT; CDR3: CAWRSPDRGNQPQHF
D: TRBD2; J: TRBJ2-3; V: TRBV20-1; size: NA; DNA: TGCAGTGCTACCGTGCTAGCGGCACAAATCACAGATACGCAGTATTTT; CDR3: CSATVLAAQITDTQYF
D: TRBD1; J: TRBJ1-2; V: TRBV9; size: NA; DNA: TGTGCCAGCAGCGCGGACAGGGGGGCCTATGGCTACACCTTC; CDR3: CASSADRGAYGYTF
D: TRBD1; J: TRBJ1-1; V: TRBV20-1; size: NA; DNA: TGCAGTGCTAGGGTCTTAGGGGGCTATACTGAAGCTTTCTTT; CDR3: CSARVLGGYTEAFF
D: NA; J: TRBJ1-1; V: TRBV18; size: many; DNA: TGTGCCAGCTCACCCGGGACAACCCAAGCTTTCTTT; CDR3: CASSPGTTQAFF
D: NA; J: TRBJ2-1; V: TRBV19; size: many; DNA: TGTGCCAGTAGTACCACCTCTTTCGGGCCCTCTTACAATGAGCAGTTCTTC; CDR3: CASSTTSFGPSYNEQFF
D: NA; J: TRBJ2-1; V: TRBV20-1; size: many; DNA: TGCAGTGCTAGATCCCTCGCGGGCAGCTCCTACAATGAGCAGTTCTTC; CDR3: CSARSLAGSSYNEQFF
D: TRBD2; J: TRBJ2-3; V: TRBV7-9; size: many; DNA: TGTGCCAGCAGCCCGGGGACTAGCGGCCCGACAGATACGCAGTATTTT; CDR3: CASSPGTSGPTDTQYF
D: NA; J: TRBJ1-6; V: TRBV11-2; size: few; DNA: TGTGCCAGCAGCTCAACAGGGATCCATAATTCACCCCTCCACTTT; CDR3: CASSSTGIHNSPLHF
D: NA; J: TRBJ2-7; V: TRBV20-1; size: NA; DNA: TGCAGTGCTAGAGGTGGCGGGTCCAGCTCCTACGAGCAGTACTTC; CDR3: CSARGGGSSSYEQYF
D: NA; J: TRBJ1-1; V: TRBV7-9; size: many; DNA: TGTGCCAGCAGCAATTATCAGGGCCCTGAAGCTTTCTTT; CDR3: CASSNYQGPEAFF
D: NA; J: TRBJ2-4; V: TRBV29-1; size: NA; DNA: TGCAGCGTTGAGGGGGGAACCAAAAACATTCAGTACTTC; CDR3: CSVEGGTKNIQYF
D: NA; J: TRBJ1-2; V: TRBV7-2; size: NA; DNA: TGTGCCAGCAGCCCGGGGCCTGGCTATGGCTACACCTTC; CDR3: CASSPGPGYGYTF
D: NA; J: TRBJ2-1; V: TRBV20-1; size: many; DNA: TGCAGTGCTTGGGACACCTACTACAATGAGCAGTTCTTC; CDR3: CSAWDTYYNEQFF
D: NA; J: TRBJ2-2; V: TRBV4-3; size: NA; DNA: TGCGCCAGCAGCCAAGCTGCCGGGTCTTACGGTCCCGGGGAGCTGTTTTTT; CDR3: CASSQAAGSYGPGELFF
D: TRBD2; J: TRBJ2-7; V: TRBV5-1; size: many; DNA: TGCGCCAGCAGCTGGGAGGGACTAGATTCTGACGAGCAGTACTTC; CDR3: CASSWEGLDSDEQYF
D: NA; J: TRBJ2-7; V: TRBV15; size: NA; DNA: TGTGCCACCAGCAGAGATGCCGGGGTGGGCTACGAGCAGTACTTC; CDR3: CATSRDAGVGYEQYF
D: NA; J: TRBJ1-6; V: TRBV12-3/TRBV12-4; size: few; DNA: TGTGCCAGCAGTTTGCCAGGCCGAAATTCACCCCTCCACTTT; CDR3: CASSLPGRNSPLHF
D: TRBD1; J: TRBJ2-3; V: TRBV27; size: many; DNA: TGTGCCAGCAGGAAGGGACAGTACACAGATACGCAGTATTTT; CDR3: CASRKGQYTDTQYF
D: TRBD1; J: TRBJ2-5; V: TRBV20-1; size: few; DNA: TGCAGTGCTGGGACCGGGACAGGTTTTGAGACCCAGTACTTC; CDR3: CSAGTGTGFETQYF
D: NA; J: TRBJ2-7; V: TRBV7-6; size: NA; DNA: TGTGCCAGCAGCTTATACGACTCCTACGAGCAGTACTTC; CDR3: CASSLYDSYEQYF
D: NA; J: TRBJ1-2; V: TRBV18; size: many; DNA: TGTGCCAGCTCACCACAGGAGGCAGGGATGAAAAGTCGAGGCTACACCTTC; CDR3: CASSPQEAGMKSRGYTF